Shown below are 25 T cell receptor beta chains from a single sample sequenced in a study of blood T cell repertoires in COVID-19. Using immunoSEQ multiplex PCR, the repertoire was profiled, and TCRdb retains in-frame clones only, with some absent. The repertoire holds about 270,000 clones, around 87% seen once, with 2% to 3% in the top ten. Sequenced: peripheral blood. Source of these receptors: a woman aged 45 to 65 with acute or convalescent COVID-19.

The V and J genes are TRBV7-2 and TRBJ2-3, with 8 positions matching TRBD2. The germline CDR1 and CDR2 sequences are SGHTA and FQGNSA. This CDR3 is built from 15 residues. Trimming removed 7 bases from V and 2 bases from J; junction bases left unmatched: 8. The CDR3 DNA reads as TGTGCCAGCAAGTTAACTAGCGGCACCACAGATACGCAGTATTTT. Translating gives CASKLTSGTTDTQYF.

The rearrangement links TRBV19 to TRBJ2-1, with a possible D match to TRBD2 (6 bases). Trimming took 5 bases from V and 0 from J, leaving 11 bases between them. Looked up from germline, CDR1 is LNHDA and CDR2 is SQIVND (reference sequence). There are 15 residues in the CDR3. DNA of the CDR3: TGTGCCAGTAGTCCCGGGGACTTCTCCTACAATGAGCAGTTCTTC. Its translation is CASSPGDFSYNEQFF.

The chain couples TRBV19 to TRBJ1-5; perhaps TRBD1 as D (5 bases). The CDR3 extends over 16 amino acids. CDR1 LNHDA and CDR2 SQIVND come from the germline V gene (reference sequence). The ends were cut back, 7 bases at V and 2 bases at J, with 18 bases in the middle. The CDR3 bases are TGTGCCAGTACCGGGAGGGGCAGGGACGGCAATCAGCCCCAGCATTTT. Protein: CASTGRGRDGNQPQHF. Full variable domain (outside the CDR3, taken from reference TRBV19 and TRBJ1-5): DGGITQSPKYLFRKEGQNVTLSCEQNLNHDAMYWYRQDPGQGLRLIYYSQIVNDFQKGDIAEGYSVSREKKESFPLTVTSAQKNPTAFYLCASTGRGRDGNQPQHFGDGTRLSIL.

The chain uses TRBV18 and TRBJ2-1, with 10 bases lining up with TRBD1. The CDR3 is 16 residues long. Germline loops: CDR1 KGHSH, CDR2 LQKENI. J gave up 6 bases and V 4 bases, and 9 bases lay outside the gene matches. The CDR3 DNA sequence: TGTGCCAGCTCACGTACCGGGACAGGGGCAGGCAATGAGCAGTTCTTC. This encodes CASSRTGTGAGNEQFF.

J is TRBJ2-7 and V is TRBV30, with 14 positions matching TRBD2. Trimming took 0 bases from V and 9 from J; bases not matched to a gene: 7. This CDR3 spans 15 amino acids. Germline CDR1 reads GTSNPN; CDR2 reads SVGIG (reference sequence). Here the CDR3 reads CAWSVGTSGGTGQYF. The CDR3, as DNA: TGTGCCTGGAGTGTGGGGACTAGCGGGGGTACAGGGCAGTACTTC.

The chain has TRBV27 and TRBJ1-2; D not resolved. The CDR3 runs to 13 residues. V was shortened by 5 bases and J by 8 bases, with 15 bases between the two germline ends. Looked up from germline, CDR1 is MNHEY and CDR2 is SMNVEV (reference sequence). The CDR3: CASSLLGVGGYTF. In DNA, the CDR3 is TGTGCCAGCAGTCTCCTGGGAGTCGGCGGCTACACCTTC.

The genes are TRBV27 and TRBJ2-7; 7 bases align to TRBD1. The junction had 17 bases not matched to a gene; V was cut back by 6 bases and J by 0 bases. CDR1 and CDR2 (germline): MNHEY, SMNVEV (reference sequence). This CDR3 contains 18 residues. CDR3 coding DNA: TGTGCCAGCAGAGTAGACCCCGGGACAGAGAGGAGCTCCTACGAGCAGTACTTC. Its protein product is CASRVDPGTERSSYEQYF.

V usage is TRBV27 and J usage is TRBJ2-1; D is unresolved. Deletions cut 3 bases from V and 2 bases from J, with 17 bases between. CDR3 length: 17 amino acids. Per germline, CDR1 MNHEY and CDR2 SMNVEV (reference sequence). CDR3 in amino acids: CASSLVGIALPYNEQFF. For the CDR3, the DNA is TGTGCCAGCAGTTTGGTCGGTATAGCATTACCCTACAATGAGCAGTTCTTC.

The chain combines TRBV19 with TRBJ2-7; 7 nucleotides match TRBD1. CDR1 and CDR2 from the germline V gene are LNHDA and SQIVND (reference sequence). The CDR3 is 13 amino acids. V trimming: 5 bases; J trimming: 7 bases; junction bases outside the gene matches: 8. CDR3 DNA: TGTGCCAGTAGTGACAGGGAAAAAGGGGAGCAGTACTTC. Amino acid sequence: CASSDREKGEQYF.

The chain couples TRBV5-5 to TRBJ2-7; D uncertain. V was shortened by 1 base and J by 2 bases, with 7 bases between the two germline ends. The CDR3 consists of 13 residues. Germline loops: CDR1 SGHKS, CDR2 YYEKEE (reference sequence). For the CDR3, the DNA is TGTGCCAGCAGCTTGTCGCAGGCCTACGAGCAGTACTTC. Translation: CASSLSQAYEQYF.

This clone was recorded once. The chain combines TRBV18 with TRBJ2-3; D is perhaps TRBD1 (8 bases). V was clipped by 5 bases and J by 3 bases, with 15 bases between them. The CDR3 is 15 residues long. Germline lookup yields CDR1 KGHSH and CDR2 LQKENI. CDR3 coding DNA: TGTGCCAGCTCATCTATACAGGGGGGGACAGATACGCAGTATTTT. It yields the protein CASSSIQGGTDTQYF.

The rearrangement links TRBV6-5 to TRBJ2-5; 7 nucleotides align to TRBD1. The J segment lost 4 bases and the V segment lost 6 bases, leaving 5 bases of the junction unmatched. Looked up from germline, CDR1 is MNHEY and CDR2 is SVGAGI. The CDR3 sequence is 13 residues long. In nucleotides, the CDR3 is TGTGCCAGCAGCCGACAGGGACCAGAGACCCAGTACTTC. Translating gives CASSRQGPETQYF.

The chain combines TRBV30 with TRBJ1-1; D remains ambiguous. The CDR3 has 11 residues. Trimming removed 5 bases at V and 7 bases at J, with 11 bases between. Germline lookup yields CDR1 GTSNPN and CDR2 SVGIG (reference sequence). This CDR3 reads CAWLTTFEAFF. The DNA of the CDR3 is TGTGCCTGGCTTACTACGTTTGAAGCTTTCTTT.

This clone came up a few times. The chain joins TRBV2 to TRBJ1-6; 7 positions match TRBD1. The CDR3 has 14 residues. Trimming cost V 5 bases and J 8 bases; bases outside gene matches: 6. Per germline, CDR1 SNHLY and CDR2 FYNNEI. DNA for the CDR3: TGTGCCAGCAGTAAACAGGGGACGGATTCACCCCTCCACTTT. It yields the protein CASSKQGTDSPLHF.

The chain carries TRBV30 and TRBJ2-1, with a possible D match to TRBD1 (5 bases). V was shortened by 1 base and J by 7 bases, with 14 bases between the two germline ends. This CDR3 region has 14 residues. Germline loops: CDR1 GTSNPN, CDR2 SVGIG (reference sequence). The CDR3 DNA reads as TGTGCCTGGAGTGGGCAGGGAAACAGGAATGAGCAGTTCTTC. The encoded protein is CAWSGQGNRNEQFF.

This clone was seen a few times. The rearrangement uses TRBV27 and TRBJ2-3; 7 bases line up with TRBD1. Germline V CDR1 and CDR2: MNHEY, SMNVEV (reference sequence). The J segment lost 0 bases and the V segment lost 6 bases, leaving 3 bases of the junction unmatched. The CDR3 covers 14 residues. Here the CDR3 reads CASRLTGSTDTQYF. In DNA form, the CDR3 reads TGTGCCAGCAGGCTGACAGGGAGCACAGATACGCAGTATTTT.

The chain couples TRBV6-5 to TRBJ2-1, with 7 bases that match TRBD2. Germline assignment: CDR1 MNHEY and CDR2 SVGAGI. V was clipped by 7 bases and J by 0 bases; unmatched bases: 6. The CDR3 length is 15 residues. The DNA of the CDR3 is TGTGCCAGCACCACTAGCGCCGACTCCTACAATGAGCAGTTCTTC. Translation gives CASTTSADSYNEQFF.

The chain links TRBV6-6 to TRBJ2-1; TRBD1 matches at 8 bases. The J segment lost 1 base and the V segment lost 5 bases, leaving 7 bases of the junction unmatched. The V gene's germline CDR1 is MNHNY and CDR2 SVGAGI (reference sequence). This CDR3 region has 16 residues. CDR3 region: CASSLWTGRSYNEQFF. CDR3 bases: TGTGCCAGCAGTCTCTGGACAGGGAGGTCCTACAATGAGCAGTTCTTC.

The CDR3, as DNA: TGTGCCAGCAGCTTCCGCGGGACTAGTCATTTCAATGAGCAGTTCTTC. Its protein is CASSFRGTSHFNEQFF. This sequence joins TRBV7-2 and TRBJ2-1, with 8 nucleotides matching TRBD2. Looked up from germline, CDR1 is SGHTA and CDR2 is FQGNSA. V shed 3 bases and J 6 bases; nucleotides not matched to a gene: 10. This CDR3 is 16 amino acids long.

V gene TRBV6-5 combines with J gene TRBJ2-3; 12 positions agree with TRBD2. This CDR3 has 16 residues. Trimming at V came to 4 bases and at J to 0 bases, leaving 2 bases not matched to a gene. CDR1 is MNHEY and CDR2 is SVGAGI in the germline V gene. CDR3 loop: CASSWTSGTSTDTQYF. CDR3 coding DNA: TGTGCCAGCAGTTGGACTAGCGGGACTAGCACAGATACGCAGTATTTT.

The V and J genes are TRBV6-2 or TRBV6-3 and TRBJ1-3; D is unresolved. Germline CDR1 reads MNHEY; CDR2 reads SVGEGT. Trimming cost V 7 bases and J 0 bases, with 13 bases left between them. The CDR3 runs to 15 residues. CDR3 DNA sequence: TGTGCCAGCACCCCATCGAGGCCCTCTGGAAACACCATATATTTT. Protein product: CASTPSRPSGNTIYF.

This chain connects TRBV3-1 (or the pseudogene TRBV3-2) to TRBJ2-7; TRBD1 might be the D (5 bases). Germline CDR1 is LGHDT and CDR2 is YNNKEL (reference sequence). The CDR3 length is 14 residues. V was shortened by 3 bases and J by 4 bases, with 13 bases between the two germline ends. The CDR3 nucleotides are TGTGCCAGCAGCCAGGGCCCCCAGGGATACGAGCAGTACTTC. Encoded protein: CASSQGPQGYEQYF.

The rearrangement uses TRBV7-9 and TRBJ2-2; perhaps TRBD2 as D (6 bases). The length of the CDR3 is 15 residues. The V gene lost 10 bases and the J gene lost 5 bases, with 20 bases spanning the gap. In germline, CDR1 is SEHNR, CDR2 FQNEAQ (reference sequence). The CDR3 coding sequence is TGTGCCACACGGAGGGGACGGCAGAATACCGGGGAGCTGTTTTTT. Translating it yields CATRRGRQNTGELFF.

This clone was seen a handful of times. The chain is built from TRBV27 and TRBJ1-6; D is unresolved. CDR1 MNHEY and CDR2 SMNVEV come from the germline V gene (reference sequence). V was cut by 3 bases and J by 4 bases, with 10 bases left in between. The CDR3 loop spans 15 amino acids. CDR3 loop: CASSLRAAYNSPLHF. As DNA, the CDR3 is TGTGCCAGCAGTTTGCGGGCAGCGTATAATTCACCCCTCCACTTT.

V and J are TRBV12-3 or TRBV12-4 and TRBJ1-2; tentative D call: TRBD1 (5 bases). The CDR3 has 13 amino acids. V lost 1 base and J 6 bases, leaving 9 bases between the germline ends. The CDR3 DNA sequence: TGTGCCAGCAGTTTAGACCTCAGGGATGGCTACACCTTC. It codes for CASSLDLRDGYTF.